This T cell receptor beta chain came from a study of T cells expressing NK-cell markers. Study in general: Sorted T-cell subsets CD3+CD56+NKG2C+, CD3+CD56+NKG2C- and CD3+CD56-NKG2C+ were TCR beta-sequenced. Study-level points and caveats: About 1.0-7.0% of CD8+ T cells in several donors belonged to dominant NKG2C+ clonotypes.

The germline V gene encodes CDR1 MNHNY and CDR2 SVGAGI (reference sequence). The CDR3 consists of 13 residues. For this clonotype: Its antigen is unknown.

For each CDR3 protein, TCRdb gives one entry from its re-call of the 5' RACE reads, without DNA. The specimen's table records 200,000 to 300,000 distinct CDR3 sequences. J is TRBJ1-3 and V is TRBV6-6; TCRdb's D gene call, TRBD1, goes unchecked for lack of DNA. The specimen sequenced was blood T cells: a sorted CD56 or NKG2C T cell subset, CD4+ or CD8+ T cells, or bulk PBMC T cells (not recorded which). The sequence derives from a man between 18 and 35 years old in good health. The CDR3 loop reads CASSSGGRNTIYF.